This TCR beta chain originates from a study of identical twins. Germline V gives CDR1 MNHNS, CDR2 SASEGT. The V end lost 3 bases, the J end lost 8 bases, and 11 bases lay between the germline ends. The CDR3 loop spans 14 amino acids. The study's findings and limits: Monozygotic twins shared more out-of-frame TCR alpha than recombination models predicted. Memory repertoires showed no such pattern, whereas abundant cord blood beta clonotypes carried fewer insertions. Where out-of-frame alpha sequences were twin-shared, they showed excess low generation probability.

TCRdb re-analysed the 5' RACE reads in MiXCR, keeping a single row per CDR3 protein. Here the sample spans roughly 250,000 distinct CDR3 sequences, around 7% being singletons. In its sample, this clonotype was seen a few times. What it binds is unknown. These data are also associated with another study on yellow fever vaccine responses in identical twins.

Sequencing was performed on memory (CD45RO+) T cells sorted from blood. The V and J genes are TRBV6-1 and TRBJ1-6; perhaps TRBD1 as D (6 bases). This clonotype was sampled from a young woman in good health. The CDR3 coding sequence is TGTGCCAGCAGTGACAGGGGTCTTGATTCACCCCTCCACTTT. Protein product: CASSDRGLDSPLHF.